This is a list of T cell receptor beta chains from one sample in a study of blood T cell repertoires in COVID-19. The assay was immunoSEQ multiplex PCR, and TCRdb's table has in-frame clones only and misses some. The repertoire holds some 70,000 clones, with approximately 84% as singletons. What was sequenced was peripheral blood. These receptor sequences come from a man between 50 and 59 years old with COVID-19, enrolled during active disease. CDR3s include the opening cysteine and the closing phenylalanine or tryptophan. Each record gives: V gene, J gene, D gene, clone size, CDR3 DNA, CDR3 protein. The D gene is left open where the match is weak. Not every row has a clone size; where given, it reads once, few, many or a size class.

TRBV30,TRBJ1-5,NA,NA,TGTGCCTGGAGTGACGGGAGCAATCAGCCCCAGCATTTT,CAWSDGSNQPQHF
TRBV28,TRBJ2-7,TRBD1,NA,TGTGCCAGCCGATCATTTGGACAGGGGGACTACGAGCAGTACTTC,CASRSFGQGDYEQYF
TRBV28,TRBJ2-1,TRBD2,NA,TGTGCCAGCAGTCCCCACCGGGGACTAGCGAGAAATGAGCAGTTCTTC,CASSPHRGLARNEQFF
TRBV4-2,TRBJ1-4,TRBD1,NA,TGTGCCAGCAGCCAAGTAGGGTTCCCGGGACAGGGTAATGAAAAACTGTTTTTT,CASSQVGFPGQGNEKLFF
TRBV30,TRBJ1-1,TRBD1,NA,TGTGCCTCGTACAGGGGTTTGGAAGCTTTCTTT,CASYRGLEAFF
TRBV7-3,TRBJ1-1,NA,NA,TGTGCCAGCAGCTTAACTGCGGGCACTGAAGCTTTCTTT,CASSLTAGTEAFF
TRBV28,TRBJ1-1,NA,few,TGTGCCAGCAGTTCATGGGGGGGGCGTATGAACACTGAAGCTTTCTTT,CASSSWGGRMNTEAFF
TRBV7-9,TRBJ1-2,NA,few,TGTGCCAGCAGCCCAAATTCTAACTATGGCTACACCTTC,CASSPNSNYGYTF
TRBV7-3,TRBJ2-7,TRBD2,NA,TGTGCCAGCAGCTTAGCGGGAGGCGGACACGAGCAGTACTTC,CASSLAGGGHEQYF
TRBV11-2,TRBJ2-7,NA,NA,TGTGCCAGCACCTTCCGAGGCGAGCAGTACTTC,CASTFRGEQYF
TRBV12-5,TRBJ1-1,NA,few,TGTGCTAGTGGTTTGGTAGCCAGGGCCGTGGATTACTTGAACACTGAAGCTTTCTTT,CASGLVARAVDYLNTEAFF
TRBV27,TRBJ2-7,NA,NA,TGTGCCAGCACCGGTCTCCAACCTCCCTACGAGCAGTACTTC,CASTGLQPPYEQYF
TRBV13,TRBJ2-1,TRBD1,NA,TGTGCCAGCAGCTTAGAGGGGGCTGAGCAGTTCTTC,CASSLEGAEQFF
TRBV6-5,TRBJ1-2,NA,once,TGTGCCAGCACCCTAGGGGGGGTCGGGTATGGCTACACCTTC,CASTLGGVGYGYTF
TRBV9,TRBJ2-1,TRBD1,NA,TGTGCCAGCAGCGTAGAGGGGGCCTCCTACAATGAGCAGTTCTTC,CASSVEGASYNEQFF
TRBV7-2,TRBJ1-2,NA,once,TGTGCCAGCAGCTTCTCAGGGGCGTCCGCTGGCTACACCTTC,CASSFSGASAGYTF
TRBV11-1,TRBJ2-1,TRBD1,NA,TGTGCCAGCAGCATCGGACAGGGAGGCTACAACAATGAGCAGTTCTTC,CASSIGQGGYNNEQFF
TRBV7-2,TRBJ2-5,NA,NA,TGTGCCAGCAGCTACCGGAGGGGGCGGCAAGAGACCCAGTACTTC,CASSYRRGRQETQYF
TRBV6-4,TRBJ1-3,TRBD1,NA,TGTGCCAGCAGTGACGATGGACAGGGTGGAAACACCATATATTTT,CASSDDGQGGNTIYF
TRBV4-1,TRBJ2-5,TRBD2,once,TGCGCCAGCAGCCAACGAAATAGCGGGGTCCAAGAGACCCAGTACTTC,CASSQRNSGVQETQYF
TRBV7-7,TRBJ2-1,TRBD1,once,TGTGCTAGCAGCTTAGCAAAGGGGACAGGGGGGCTGTCAGCAGAGCAGTTCTTC,CASSLAKGTGGLSAEQFF
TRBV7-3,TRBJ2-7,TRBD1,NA,TGTGCCAGCAGCTTAGACGGGACAGCATCCTACGAGCAGTACTTC,CASSLDGTASYEQYF
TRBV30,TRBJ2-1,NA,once,TGTGCCTGGAGTCCCAGAGGAGTGTCCTACAATGAGCAGTTCTTC,CAWSPRGVSYNEQFF
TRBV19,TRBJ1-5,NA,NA,TGTGCCAGTAGTACCGTCGCGGTGAGTAATCAGCCCCAGCATTTT,CASSTVAVSNQPQHF
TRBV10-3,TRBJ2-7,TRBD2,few,TGTGCCATCAGAAGGGGCAGCGGGGCGAATTACGAGCAGTACTTC,CAIRRGSGANYEQYF
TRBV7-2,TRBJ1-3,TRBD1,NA,TGTGCCAGCAGCGGACAGGGGAACTCTGGAAACACCATATATTTT,CASSGQGNSGNTIYF
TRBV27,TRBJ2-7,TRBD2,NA,TGTGCCACAAACGGGGCTAGCGGGAGGGGCGACTCCTACGAGCAGTACTTC,CATNGASGRGDSYEQYF
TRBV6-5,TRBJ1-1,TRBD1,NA,TGTGCCAGCAGCCCGGACAGGATTATGAACACTGAAGCTTTCTTT,CASSPDRIMNTEAFF
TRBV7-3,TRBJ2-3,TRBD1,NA,TGTGCCAGCAGCCGGGGACAGGGCGTAGATACGCAGTATTTT,CASSRGQGVDTQYF
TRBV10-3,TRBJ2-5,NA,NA,TGTGCCATCAGTGCCTCTGGTTTTGGACTGAACCAAGAGACCCAGTACTTC,CAISASGFGLNQETQYF
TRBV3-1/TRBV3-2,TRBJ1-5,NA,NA,TGTGCCAGCAGCCAAGAATGGCACAGGACGAATCAGCCCCAGCATTTT,CASSQEWHRTNQPQHF
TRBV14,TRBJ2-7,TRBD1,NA,TGTGCCAGCAGCCCCCTACCTGGGACAGGGGGTCGAAGCGTCTTATACGAGCAGTACTTC,CASSPLPGTGGRSVLYEQYF
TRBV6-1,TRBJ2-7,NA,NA,TGTGCCAGCAGTGAAAGACAGGCGGCCTACTTC,CASSERQAAYF
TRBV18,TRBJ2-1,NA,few,TGTGCCAGCTCACCCCAGCCGACGACTAGTGAGATAAAGTTCTTC,CASSPQPTTSEIKFF
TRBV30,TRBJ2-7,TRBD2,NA,TGTGCCTGGAGCAAAGCGGGAGGGACCACCTACGAGCAGTACTTC,CAWSKAGGTTYEQYF
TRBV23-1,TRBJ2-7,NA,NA,TGCGCCAGCAGTCCAGGGCTGCCCTACGAGCAGTACTTC,CASSPGLPYEQYF
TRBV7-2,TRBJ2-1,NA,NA,TGTGCCAGCAGTCCTTACAATGAGCAGTTCTTC,CASSPYNEQFF
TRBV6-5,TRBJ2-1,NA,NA,TGTGCCAGCAGTACCCAGACAGGGACTTACAATGAGCAGTTCTTC,CASSTQTGTYNEQFF
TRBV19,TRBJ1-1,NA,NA,TGTGCCAGTAGTATGATCGGGGTCCAAAACACTGAAGCTTTCTTT,CASSMIGVQNTEAFF
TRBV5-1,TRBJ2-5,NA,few,TGCGCCAGCAGCTTGGCAAGGGAGGAGACCCAGTACTTC,CASSLAREETQYF
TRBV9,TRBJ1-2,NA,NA,TGTGCCAGCAGCGTAGACGAGGGCCCCTCCTATGGCTACACCTTC,CASSVDEGPSYGYTF
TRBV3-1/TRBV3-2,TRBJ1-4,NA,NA,TGTGCCAGCAGACCTCCCCTGAGAGGGAAACTGTTTTTT,CASRPPLRGKLFF
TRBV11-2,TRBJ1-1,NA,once,TGTGCCAGCAGCTTAACCCTTGGGGACTCTGGGAACACTGAAGCTTTCTTT,CASSLTLGDSGNTEAFF
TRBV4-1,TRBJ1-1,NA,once,TGCGCCAGCAGCCAAGACGCGGTTGAAGCTTTCTTT,CASSQDAVEAFF
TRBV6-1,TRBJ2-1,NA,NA,TGTGCCAGCAGTGGAGGGGCGGGGGCAGCGCTCTCCTACAATGAGCAGTTCTTC,CASSGGAGAALSYNEQFF
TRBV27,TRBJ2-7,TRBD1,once,TGTGCCAGCAGTTCCGGCGGGACAGGGGTTAACGAGCAGTACTTC,CASSSGGTGVNEQYF
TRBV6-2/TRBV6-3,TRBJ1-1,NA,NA,TGTGCCAGCAGCACCAACAGCTACACTGAAGCTTTCTTT,CASSTNSYTEAFF